Presented here are 19 T cell receptor beta chains from one specimen sequenced in a study of blood T cell repertoires in COVID-19 (dated by TCRdb to the early 2020s). Receptor amplification or capture employed the immunoSEQ multiplex PCR assay. The table was pulled from immuneACCESS by TCRdb, which kept in-frame rearrangements only. Such tables lose some clones; where checked, under half of the loss comes from unresolved V genes, and the rest has no known cause. The sample profile shows fewer than 90,000 clones; 80% to 90% of them were found once. Jointly, the top ten make up roughly 6.8% of the sample. The material sequenced was peripheral blood. Source of these receptors: a woman older than 75 with active COVID-19.

The chain couples TRBV2 to TRBJ2-1, with TRBD1 matching 7 bases. The CDR3 totals 13 residues. Trimming at V came to 7 bases and at J to 1 base, leaving 1 base not matched to a gene. Germline-derived CDR1 and CDR2 are SNHLY and FYNNEI. In nucleotides, the CDR3 is TGTGCCAGCATGGGACAGTCCTACAATGAGCAGTTCTTC. This sequence encodes CASMGQSYNEQFF.

The chain recombines TRBV15 with TRBJ2-7, with a possible D match to TRBD2 (6 bases). Germline loops: CDR1 LNHNV, CDR2 YYDKDF (reference sequence). The CDR3 sequence is 15 residues long. Trimming shortened V by 3 bases and J by 3 bases, and 15 bases separated the two germline ends. The CDR3 region has the DNA TGTGCCACCAGCAGTTCCGGGACTCCCTACTACGAGCAGTACTTC. Residues: CATSSSGTPYYEQYF.

This sequence joins TRBV4-1 and TRBJ2-7; TRBD1 agrees at 9 bases. Trimming removed 2 bases from V and 4 bases from J; junction bases left unmatched: 9. Germline CDR1 reads MGHRA; CDR2 reads YSYEKL. The CDR3 totals 16 residues. CDR3 protein: CASSQWSGQGRYEQYF. As DNA, the CDR3 is TGCGCCAGCAGCCAATGGTCTGGACAGGGGAGGTACGAGCAGTACTTC.

This chain uses TRBV28 with TRBJ2-2; 7 bases line up with TRBD1. Trimming removed 4 bases from V and 7 bases from J; junction bases left unmatched: 3. Per germline, CDR1 MDHEN and CDR2 SYDVKM. The CDR3 has 13 amino acids. The CDR3 here is CASSSTGYGELFF. For the CDR3, the DNA is TGTGCCAGCAGTTCGACAGGGTACGGGGAGCTGTTTTTT.

The chain recombines TRBV28 with TRBJ2-7; 8 nucleotides agree with TRBD2. J gave up 5 bases and V 10 bases, and 13 bases lay outside the gene matches. The CDR3 length is 14 residues. Per the germline V gene, CDR1 is MDHEN and CDR2 is SYDVKM. DNA of the CDR3: TGTGCCACCCCTTTCTGGCGGGGGGCGGACGAGCAGTACTTC. This sequence encodes CATPFWRGADEQYF.

The chain joins TRBV28 to TRBJ1-6, with D unresolved. Germline CDR1 and CDR2: MDHEN and SYDVKM. CDR3 size: 14 residues. The germline V and J ends were trimmed by 2 bases and 8 bases, with 10 bases remaining between them. The CDR3 nucleotides read TGTGCCAGCAGTTTAAGCGGAATGGATTCACCCCTCCACTTT. Encoded protein: CASSLSGMDSPLHF. Variable domain in full (rest from reference TRBV28 and TRBJ1-6): DVKVTQSSRYLVKRTGEKVFLECVQDMDHENMFWYRQDPGLGLRLIYFSYDVKMKEKGDIPEGYSVSREKKERFSLILESASTNQTSMYLCASSLSGMDSPLHFGNGTRLTVT.

The chain links TRBV10-3 to TRBJ2-5, with 9 bases lining up with TRBD1. The CDR3 loop spans 14 amino acids. The V gene's germline CDR1 is ENHRY and CDR2 SYGVKD. V trimming: 9 bases; J trimming: 5 bases; junction bases outside the gene matches: 10. The CDR3 DNA reads as TGTGCCATAGGGGATGGGGACAGGGTGGAGACCCAGTACTTC. Its protein is CAIGDGDRVETQYF.

This chain uses TRBV5-5 with TRBJ1-2; tentative D call: TRBD1 (5 bases). Trimming removed 0 bases from V and 0 bases from J, with 9 bases in between. Germline loops: CDR1 SGHKS, CDR2 YYEKEE (reference sequence). This CDR3 has 15 residues. The CDR3 spells CASSLAGHANYGYTF. The CDR3, as DNA: TGTGCCAGCAGCTTGGCTGGACACGCTAACTATGGCTACACCTTC.

The rearrangement links TRBV6-2 or TRBV6-3 to TRBJ2-2; 11 bases agree with TRBD2. The CDR3 covers 18 residues. Looked up from germline, CDR1 is MNHEY and CDR2 is SVGEGT. With 0 bases clipped from V and 3 bases from J, the junction kept 6 bases outside the gene matches. As DNA, the CDR3 is TGTGCCAGCAGTTACTCACTAGCGGGAGCCCCGGACACCGGGGAGCTGTTTTTT. Protein: CASSYSLAGAPDTGELFF.

This clone was seen a handful of times. The chain links TRBV10-1 to TRBJ1-4; no clear D gene. Trimming left V 11 bases short and J 3 bases short, with 28 bases between. CDR3 length: 18 amino acids. Germline V lookup: CDR1 WNHNN, CDR2 SYGVQD (reference sequence). CDR3 DNA: TGCGCCGGCCCGCAGATGGCCGCGTCCCCTGCGGCTAATGAAAAACTGTTTTTT. Translated: CAGPQMAASPAANEKLFF.

The chain combines TRBV29-1 with TRBJ1-4; TRBD1 matches 11 bases. CDR1 is SQVTM and CDR2 is ANQGSEA in the germline V gene. V dropped 7 bases and J dropped 7; count of bases not matched to a gene: 8. The length of the CDR3 is 14 residues. CDR3: CSANTGTGGEKLFF. The CDR3 nucleotides are TGCAGCGCGAATACCGGGACAGGGGGTGAAAAACTGTTTTTT. Together with reference TRBV29-1 and TRBJ1-4, the CDR3 gives the full variable domain: SAVISQKPSRDICQRGTSLTIQCQVDSQVTMMFWYRQQPGQSLTLIATANQGSEATYESGFVIDKFPISRPNLTFSTLTVSNMSPEDSSIYLCSANTGTGGEKLFFGSGTQLSVL.

This clone occurred once. The chain combines TRBV18 with TRBJ2-7; 7 nucleotides align to TRBD2. Germline V lookup: CDR1 KGHSH, CDR2 LQKENI. Trimming at V came to 4 bases and at J to 5 bases, leaving 14 bases not matched to a gene. This CDR3 is built from 16 residues. CDR3 in DNA: TGTGCCAGCTCACGAGGACTGGGCGGGAGTAGAAACGAGCAGTACTTC. Its translation: CASSRGLGGSRNEQYF.

This clone appeared once. The chain recombines TRBV19 with TRBJ2-2; 8 nucleotides align to TRBD2. The V segment lost 8 bases and the J segment 5 bases; nucleotides outside the gene matches: 10. Germline loops: CDR1 LNHDA, CDR2 SQIVND (reference sequence). The CDR3 spans 15 residues. The CDR3 DNA reads as TGTGCCAGTGAGGGGTTGGCTAGCGGGACCGGGGAGCTGTTTTTT. Its translation: CASEGLASGTGELFF.

The chain is built from TRBV7-9 and TRBJ2-7; D gene ambiguous. From germline, CDR1 is SEHNR and CDR2 FQNEAQ (reference sequence). Between the trimmed V and J ends, which lost 5 bases and 0 bases, there was a span of 11 bases. The CDR3 runs 14 residues. In DNA, the CDR3 is TGTGCCAGCAGCCCGACTGGAAGCTCCTACGAGCAGTACTTC. Encoded protein: CASSPTGSSYEQYF.

The chain carries TRBV24-1 and TRBJ2-1, with 7 bases matching TRBD1. The CDR3 is 13 residues long. V gave up 5 bases and J gave up 10 bases; unmatched junction bases: 7. Germline CDR1 reads KGHDR; CDR2 reads SFDVKD. The chain's CDR3 is CATSGRQGKEQFF. DNA of the CDR3: TGTGCCACCAGTGGGAGACAGGGAAAAGAGCAGTTCTTC.

This clone was recorded once. This chain uses TRBV7-8 with TRBJ2-3, with 8 bases that match TRBD1. CDR1 and CDR2 from the germline V gene are SGHVS and FQNEAQ. CDR3 length equals 15 residues. The V segment lost 5 bases and the J segment 4 bases; nucleotides outside the gene matches: 8. The chain's CDR3 is CASSPRTGQADTQYF. In DNA, the CDR3 is TGTGCCAGCAGCCCCCGGACAGGGCAGGCAGATACGCAGTATTTT.

V gene TRBV28 combines with J gene TRBJ1-3; tentatively, D is TRBD1 (6 bases). The V gene lost 3 bases and the J gene lost 5 bases, with 11 bases spanning the gap. The germline CDR1 and CDR2 sequences are MDHEN and SYDVKM. CDR3 size: 14 residues. The CDR3 DNA follows: TGTGCCAGCAGTTTCGATAGGGGGAGAAACACCATATATTTT. It is translated as CASSFDRGRNTIYF.

The genes are TRBV28 and TRBJ2-6; weak D call: TRBD2 (5 bases). Per germline, CDR1 MDHEN and CDR2 SYDVKM. The CDR3 consists of 15 residues. Trimming removed 0 bases from V and 3 bases from J, with 6 bases in between. CDR3 loop: CASSLWGVGANVLTF. For the CDR3, the DNA is TGTGCCAGCAGTTTATGGGGAGTTGGGGCCAACGTCCTGACTTTC.

V is TRBV5-8 and J is TRBJ2-7, with D possibly matching TRBD1 (6 bases). The CDR3 extends over 14 amino acids. V gave up 0 bases and J gave up 3 bases, with 10 bases separating them. CDR1 SGHTS and CDR2 YDEGEE come from the germline V gene. The CDR3 loop is CASSLEQGLYEQYF. The CDR3, as DNA: TGTGCCAGCAGCTTGGAGCAGGGGCTCTACGAGCAGTACTTC. Supplemented by reference TRBV5-8 and TRBJ2-7, the full variable domain reads EAGVTQSPTHLIKTRGQQATLRCSPISGHTSVYWYQQALGLGLQFLLWYDEGEERNRGNFPPRFSGRQFPNYSSELNVNALELEDSALYLCASSLEQGLYEQYFGPGTRLTVT.